This TCR beta chain was captured in a study of T cells after yellow fever vaccination. Study summary: Those fractions that held only low numbers of cells were prepared using the SMART-Seq v4 Ultra Low Input RNA kit. Findings of the study overall: Some clonotypes were seen in both the CD4 and the CD8 compartments. These made up a small share and likely arose from convergent recombination. Contamination by abundant bulk-population clonotypes could be present in FACS-sorted repertoires.

TCRdb recomputed calls from the 5' RACE reads with MiXCR, one row per CDR3 protein. Of 320,000 or so distinct CDR3 sequences in the sample, 8% to 9.5% were seen once. Germline CDR1 is MDHEN and CDR2 is SYDVKM. Trimming took 5 bases from V and 6 from J, leaving 14 bases between them. This CDR3 is built from 13 residues. Regarding this clonotype: Antigen unknown.

The sequencing used PBMCs, collected roughly seven weeks after the first yellow fever vaccination. The rearrangement joins TRBV28 to TRBJ2-7; D gene ambiguous. This TCR was sampled from a man in his late teens or twenties who received the YFV17D yellow fever vaccine. CDR3 sequence reads: CASSGLTGREQYV. The CDR3 DNA sequence: TGTGCCAGCAGTGGGCTAACGGGCCGCGAGCAGTACGTC.